The rows below give T cell receptor beta chains drawn from one sample of a study of T cell changes during pregnancy in multiple sclerosis. This table comes from immunoSEQ multiplex PCR, and its TCRdb copy is limited to in-frame clones, with some not included. The repertoire holds about 40,000 clones, with approximately 90% as singletons. Sequenced: PBMCs (not recorded whether the cells were cultured). The receptors here all came from a female donor with multiple sclerosis, enrolled in a pregnancy study. The CDR3 runs from the conserved cysteine through the conserved F or W. D genes are given only for firm matches. Clone size is shown for a subset of rows, as once, few, many or a class of expanded clone.

size	V	D	J	DNA	CDR3
-	TRBV4-1	-	TRBJ1-1	TGCGCCAGCAGCCAAGAATCGGGAACCACTGAAGCTTTCTTT	CASSQESGTTEAFF
-	TRBV23-1	-	TRBJ2-4	TGCGCCAGCAGTCAGCTGGGGACCGGCAAAAACATTCAGTACTTC	CASSQLGTGKNIQYF
-	TRBV6-5	-	TRBJ1-1	TGTGCCAGCAGTTACTCATGGGGGGCGATCCCTGAAGCTTTCTTT	CASSYSWGAIPEAFF
-	TRBV11-3	TRBD2	TRBJ2-7	TGTGCCAGCAGCAGCCAGGGACTAGCGGGACTTGGGGAGCAGTACTTC	CASSSQGLAGLGEQYF
-	TRBV6-4	-	TRBJ2-1	TGTGCCAGCAGCCTTGACGGAAACTCCTACAATGAGCAGTTCTTC	CASSLDGNSYNEQFF
-	TRBV28	TRBD1	TRBJ1-5	TGTGCCAGCAGTGGGGACAGGGAGGTACAGCCCCAGCATTTT	CASSGDREVQPQHF
-	TRBV7-2	TRBD2	TRBJ2-5	TGTGCCAGCAGCTCAAGCGGGAGACTACAAGAGACCCAGTACTTC	CASSSSGRLQETQYF
once	TRBV18	TRBD1	TRBJ2-7	TGTGCCAGCTCACGAGGAGGGAACAGGGGGCACTACGAGCAGTACTTC	CASSRGGNRGHYEQYF
-	TRBV4-2	-	TRBJ2-1	TGTGCCAGCAGCCAAGATCCGCAGTCCAGTTCCTACAATGAGCAGTTCTTC	CASSQDPQSSSYNEQFF
-	TRBV2	TRBD1	TRBJ1-2	TGTGCCAGCATTCCGGGACAGGGCCTCTATGGCTACACCTTC	CASIPGQGLYGYTF
-	TRBV19	-	TRBJ2-3	TGTGCCAGTAGCCGCTTTGGAGCGGTCACAGATACGCAGTATTTT	CASSRFGAVTDTQYF
-	TRBV11-2	-	TRBJ2-7	TGTGCCAGCAGCTCGTCGCTGAACCGGGGGATATACGAGCAGTACTTC	CASSSSLNRGIYEQYF
-	TRBV27	-	TRBJ2-1	TGTGCCAGCAGTTTAGGCGGCGCCTCCTACAATGAGCAGTTCTTC	CASSLGGASYNEQFF
once	TRBV28	-	TRBJ2-1	TGTGCCAGCAGTTCGGCCTTTAAGGAGAGGGGCTCCTACAATGAGCAGTTCTTC	CASSSAFKERGSYNEQFF
-	TRBV11-2	-	TRBJ2-2	TGTGCCAGCAGCTTAGAGGTACGCTGGACGAACACCGGGGAGCTGTTTTTT	CASSLEVRWTNTGELFF
-	TRBV5-8	TRBD1	TRBJ2-5	TGTGCCAGCAGCTTGGATGGTACAGGGGGAGTCTATGAGACCCAGTACTTC	CASSLDGTGGVYETQYF
-	TRBV28	-	TRBJ2-1	TGTGCCAGCAGTTTATTGGGGGGAACCCTCGATGAGCAGTTCTTC	CASSLLGGTLDEQFF
-	TRBV19	-	TRBJ1-3	TGTGCCAGTAGTATAGGCTCACCGACAGCCCGCTCTGGAAACACCATATATTTT	CASSIGSPTARSGNTIYF
-	TRBV7-9	-	TRBJ2-3	TGTGCCAGCAGCTTAGACTCTAGCACAGATACGCAGTATTTT	CASSLDSSTDTQYF
-	TRBV6-5	-	TRBJ1-2	TGTGCCAGCAGTGTGGGGACACCCAACTATGGCTACACCTTC	CASSVGTPNYGYTF
-	TRBV28	-	TRBJ1-1	TGTGCCAGCAGTTCCGGGCAGAACACTGAAGCTTTCTTT	CASSSGQNTEAFF
-	TRBV5-4	-	TRBJ2-1	TGTGCCAGCAGCACGTTTGTGGCCGAGCCCTACAATGAGCAGTTCTTC	CASSTFVAEPYNEQFF
-	TRBV7-8	TRBD2	TRBJ2-3	TGTGCCAGCAGCACTGGGACTAGCGGCACAGATACGCAGTATTTT	CASSTGTSGTDTQYF
-	TRBV10-3	TRBD1	TRBJ1-2	TGTGCCATCAGTGATCTACAGGGGGCGCAGGGTGGCTACACCTTC	CAISDLQGAQGGYTF
-	TRBV25-1	-	TRBJ2-7	TGTGCCAGCAGTGACCCCTACTCCTACGAGCAGTACTTC	CASSDPYSYEQYF
-	TRBV19	-	TRBJ1-2	TGTGCCACCCACCGGTCCGCCTATGGCTACACCTTC	CATHRSAYGYTF
-	TRBV29-1	TRBD1	TRBJ1-3	TGCAGCGTTGTGGGACAGGGTTTTGGAAACACCATATATTTT	CSVVGQGFGNTIYF
-	TRBV7-7	-	TRBJ2-7	TGTGCCAGCAGCTTAGCTCCCGGGAACGAGCAGTACTTC	CASSLAPGNEQYF
-	TRBV5-6	-	TRBJ2-5	TGTGCCAGCAGCTTCCGCGTACTCGAGACCCAGTACTTC	CASSFRVLETQYF
-	TRBV5-6	TRBD1	TRBJ1-2	TGTGCCAGCAGCTATAACAACCCCCCGGGACAGGGAGGCGGTGGCTACACCTTC	CASSYNNPPGQGGGGYTF
-	TRBV10-3	TRBD1	TRBJ1-2	TGTGCCATCAGTGAAGGACAGGGAGTTGCTGGCTACACCTTC	CAISEGQGVAGYTF
-	TRBV6-1	-	TRBJ1-4	TGTGCCAGCAGTGAAGGTTTGTTTTCGGATACAACTAATGAAAAACTGTTTTTT	CASSEGLFSDTTNEKLFF
-	TRBV27	-	TRBJ1-3	TGTGCCAGCAGTTTGGACGGTCTCTCTGGAAACACCATATATTTT	CASSLDGLSGNTIYF
-	TRBV2	TRBD2	TRBJ2-7	TGTGCCAGCACCGGGGGACTAGCTTCCTACGAGCAGTACTTC	CASTGGLASYEQYF
-	TRBV21-1	-	TRBJ1-2	TGTGCCAGCAGCAAAGCGACAGGGGAAGAGGCTTATGACTATGGCTACACCTTC	CASSKATGEEAYDYGYTF
-	TRBV28	-	TRBJ1-1	TGTGCCAGCAGTTTAGTCACCGGGGGCACTGAAGCTTTCTTT	CASSLVTGGTEAFF
medium-sized	TRBV4-2	-	TRBJ1-1	TGTGCCAGCAGCCAAGATGAGACAGAGAACACTGAAGCTTTCTTT	CASSQDETENTEAFF
-	TRBV13	TRBD1	TRBJ2-3	TGTGCCAGCAGCCCCCGTGGGACAGGGGTACCCACAGATACGCAGTATTTT	CASSPRGTGVPTDTQYF
-	TRBV7-9	-	TRBJ2-7	TGTGCCAGCAGCCCAAAATCGGGCTCCTACGAGCAGTACTTC	CASSPKSGSYEQYF
-	TRBV5-1	TRBD1	TRBJ2-5	TGCGCCAGCAGGAAGACAGGGGAGACCCAGTACTTC	CASRKTGETQYF
-	TRBV4-1	-	TRBJ1-2	TGCGCCAGCAGCCCCCTTGGGGGAGGTGGCTACACCTTC	CASSPLGGGGYTF
-	TRBV27	-	TRBJ2-3	TGTGCCAGCATCCAAGCGGGTTTTGGGGATACGCAGTATTTT	CASIQAGFGDTQYF
-	TRBV28	-	TRBJ2-1	TGTGCCAGCAGTCCCCCTTTGAGGTTAGGGCAGTTCTTC	CASSPPLRLGQFF
-	TRBV30	TRBD1	TRBJ2-7	TGTGCCTGGAGTACCGGGACAGGGACATTGGGGCAGTACTTC	CAWSTGTGTLGQYF
-	TRBV30	TRBD1	TRBJ1-5	TGTGCCTGGAGTTCCCGACAGGGGAGAAATCAGCCCCAGCATTTT	CAWSSRQGRNQPQHF
-	TRBV5-1	TRBD2	TRBJ2-7	TGCGCCAGCAGCCCCGGGAGGAACGAGCAGTACTTC	CASSPGRNEQYF
-	TRBV10-3	TRBD1	TRBJ1-1	TGTGCCATCAGTCATGCAGGGGGCGGTACTGAAGCTTTCTTT	CAISHAGGGTEAFF
-	TRBV2	TRBD1	TRBJ2-7	TGTGCCAGCAGTGGACGCAGAGGCCCCGGGACAGGGATCTACGAGCAGTACTTC	CASSGRRGPGTGIYEQYF
-	TRBV9	TRBD2	TRBJ2-3	TGTGCCAGCAGCGTAGCGGGACTAGCAAAAGATACGCAGTATTTT	CASSVAGLAKDTQYF
-	TRBV5-6	-	TRBJ1-2	TGTGCCAGCAGAGAAGACAGAATTACCTATGGCTACACCTTC	CASREDRITYGYTF
-	TRBV11-2	-	TRBJ1-2	TGTGCCAGCAGCAAGACACGCGACTATGGCTACACCTTC	CASSKTRDYGYTF